This entry features one T cell receptor (beta chain) sequence. The data were taken from a study of blood T cell repertoires in COVID-19. Sequenced by immunoSEQ multiplex PCR; TCRdb stores in-frame clones only, minus some. The sample has 300,000 to 450,000 clones; 80% to 90% are singletons. The CDR3 loop spans 15 amino acids. CDR1 SGDLS and CDR2 YYNGEE come from the germline V gene. Trimming stripped 1 base from V and 5 bases from J, with 15 bases between. The specimen sequenced was PBMCs or T cells enriched from blood (not recorded which). The source of this sequence is a man aged 25-40 years who had recovered from COVID-19. The chain couples TRBV9 to TRBJ2-5; no clear D gene. CDR3 nucleotide sequence: TGTGCCAGCAGCGTATTCACTGAGGCCATGGAGACCCAGTACTTC. It yields the protein CASSVFTEAMETQYF.